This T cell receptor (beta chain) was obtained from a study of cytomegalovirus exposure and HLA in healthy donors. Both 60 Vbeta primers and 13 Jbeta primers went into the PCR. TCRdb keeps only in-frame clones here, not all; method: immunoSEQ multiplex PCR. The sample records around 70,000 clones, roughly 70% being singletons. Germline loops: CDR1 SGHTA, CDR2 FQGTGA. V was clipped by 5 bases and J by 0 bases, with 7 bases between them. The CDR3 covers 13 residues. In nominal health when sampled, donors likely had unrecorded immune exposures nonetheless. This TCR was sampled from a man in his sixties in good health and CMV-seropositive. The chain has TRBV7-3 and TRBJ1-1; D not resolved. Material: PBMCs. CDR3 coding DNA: TGTGCCAGCAGCAGAGGGATGAACACTGAAGCTTTCTTT. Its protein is CASSRGMNTEAFF.